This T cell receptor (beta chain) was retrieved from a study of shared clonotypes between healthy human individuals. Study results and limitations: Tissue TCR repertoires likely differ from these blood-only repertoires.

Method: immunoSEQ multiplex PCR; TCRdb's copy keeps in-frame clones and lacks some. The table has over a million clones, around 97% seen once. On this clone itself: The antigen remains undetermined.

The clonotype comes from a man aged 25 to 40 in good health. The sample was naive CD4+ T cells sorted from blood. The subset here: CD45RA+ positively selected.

Here the CDR3 reads CASSLVFGRNYGYTF. The CDR3 region has the DNA TGTGCCAGCAGCTTGGTCTTCGGCAGAAACTATGGCTACACCTTC. The chain recombines TRBV5-8 with TRBJ1-2; D is undetermined. Per the germline V gene, CDR1 is SGHTS and CDR2 is YDEGEE. V was pared by 0 bases and J by 2 bases, with 11 bases between. The CDR3 is 15 residues long.